This T cell receptor (beta chain) was sequenced in a study of cytomegalovirus exposure and HLA in healthy donors. Primers: 60 Vbeta forward and 13 Jbeta reverse. Assay used: immunoSEQ multiplex PCR; TCRdb lists only in-frame clones, some missing. The top ten clones hold over 8.5% of a sample with 85,000 to 100,000 clones, roughly 86% of them seen once. In regard to this clone: At one end, the junction sequence differs from germline, possibly due to a read error.

This CDR3 is built from 18 residues. Per the germline V gene, CDR1 is SEHNR and CDR2 is FQNEAQ (reference sequence). Input material: PBMCs. This sequence joins TRBV7-9 and TRBJ2-6, with 9 bases fitting TRBD1. This sequence was found in a man aged 25-45 years in good health and CMV-seropositive. Here the CDR3 DNA reads TGTGCCAGCAGCTTTAGGACAGGGGCCAGCTCTGGGGCCAACATCCTGACTTTC. This encodes CASSFRTGASSGANILTF.